This paragraph reports one TCR beta chain. Its cognate antigen is unknown. This PCR relied on a set of 60 Vbeta primers and 13 Jbeta primers. Some clones are missing from TCRdb's copy, which holds only in-frame ones; the method was immunoSEQ multiplex PCR. The sample records 150,000 to 200,000 clones, about 13% being singletons. This sample is drawn from a study of cytomegalovirus exposure and HLA in healthy donors. Study results and limitations: With DRB1 most and HLA-C fewest, TCR association rates differed between HLA loci in a later analysis. Versus the approximately 670-donor mean, an Asian-associated ancestry cluster reportedly showed fewer N-insertions in a later analysis.

This CDR3 is built from 14 residues. V dropped 7 bases and J dropped 6 bases, with 16 bases sitting between them. The germline V gene has CDR1 SNHLY and CDR2 FYNNEI. This TCR was sampled from a man between 45 and 60 years old in good health and CMV-seropositive. The V gene is TRBV2, the J gene TRBJ1-5; D might be TRBD1 (6 bases). The source material was PBMCs. DNA of the CDR3: TGTGCCAGCACAGCCGACAGGCCTGTTCAGCCCCAGCATTTT. Amino acids: CASTADRPVQPQHF.